This T cell receptor (beta chain) was sequenced for a study of blood T cell repertoires in COVID-19. Study-level information: Material from acute and convalescent COVID-19 was sourced from the United States, Italy and Spain.

The CDR3 has 14 residues. Looked up from germline, CDR1 is MDHEN and CDR2 is SYDVKM. J gave up 3 bases and V 2 bases, and 3 bases lay outside the gene matches. Sequencing was performed with immunoSEQ multiplex PCR; in TCRdb, only in-frame clones are kept and a portion is missing. The data contain around 77,000 clones, approximately 80% of them singletons. The sequence came from a man younger than 45 with COVID-19, enrolled during active disease. This sequence joins TRBV28 and TRBJ1-2; 7 nucleotides line up with TRBD1. Sequenced sample: peripheral blood. DNA for the CDR3: TGTGCCAGCAGTTTAGTGCAGGGGGACTATGGCTACACCTTC. Residues: CASSLVQGDYGYTF.